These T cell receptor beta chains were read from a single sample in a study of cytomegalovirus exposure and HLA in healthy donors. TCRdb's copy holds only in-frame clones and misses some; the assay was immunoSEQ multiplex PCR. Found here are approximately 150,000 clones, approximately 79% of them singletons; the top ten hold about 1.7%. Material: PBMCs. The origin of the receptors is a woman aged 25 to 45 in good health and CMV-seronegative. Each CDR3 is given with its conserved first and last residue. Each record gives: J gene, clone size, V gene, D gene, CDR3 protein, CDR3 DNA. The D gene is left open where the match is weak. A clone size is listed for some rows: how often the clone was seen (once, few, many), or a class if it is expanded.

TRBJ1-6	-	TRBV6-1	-	CASSLNSPLHF	TGTGCCAGCAGCCTAAATTCACCCCTCCACTTT
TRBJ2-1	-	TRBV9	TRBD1	CASSVDAAGTGYEQFF	TGTGCCAGCAGCGTCGACGCCGCCGGGACAGGCTATGAGCAGTTCTTC
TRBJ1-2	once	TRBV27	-	CASSLRENYGYTF	TGTGCCAGCAGTTTAAGGGAGAACTATGGCTACACCTTC
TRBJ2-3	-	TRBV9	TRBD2	CASSVGERGGYTDTQYF	TGTGCCAGCAGCGTAGGGGAGCGGGGGGGCTACACAGATACGCAGTATTTT
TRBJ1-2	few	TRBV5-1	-	CASSYQPRRGGYTF	TGCGCCAGCAGCTACCAGCCCCGCCGGGGTGGCTACACCTTC
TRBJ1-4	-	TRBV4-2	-	CASSSNSAGPNEKLFF	TGTGCCAGCAGCTCGAACTCCGCAGGCCCGAACGAAAAACTGTTTTTT
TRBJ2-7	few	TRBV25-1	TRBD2	CASSGGANQGSHEQYF	TGTGCCAGCTCCGGGGGGGCGAATCAAGGGAGCCACGAGCAGTACTTC
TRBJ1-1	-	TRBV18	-	CASSPAAATEAFF	TGTGCCAGCTCACCGGCGGCAGCAACTGAAGCTTTCTTT
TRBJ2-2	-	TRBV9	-	CASSVGAPGSTGELFF	TGTGCCAGCAGCGTGGGCGCCCCGGGGAGCACCGGGGAGCTGTTTTTT
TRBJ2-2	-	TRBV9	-	CASSVGGRTGNTGELFF	TGTGCCAGCAGCGTAGGGGGGAGGACAGGGAACACCGGGGAGCTGTTTTTT
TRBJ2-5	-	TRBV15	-	CATGRGGNQETQYF	TGTGCCACCGGGCGGGGCGGGAACCAAGAGACCCAGTACTTC
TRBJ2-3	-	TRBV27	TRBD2	CASRAPGGMSSNQPQYF	TGTGCCAGCCGTGCCCCGGGGGGAATGAGCAGCAATCAGCCCCAGTATTTT
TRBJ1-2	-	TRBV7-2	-	CASSFSGSGYTF	TGTGCCAGCAGCTTTTCAGGCTCGGGCTACACCTTC
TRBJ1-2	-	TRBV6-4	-	CASSGSGNYGYTF	TGTGCCAGCAGTGGGTCAGGGAACTATGGCTACACCTTC
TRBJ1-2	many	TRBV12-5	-	CASGLAPPAGGRYGYTF	TGTGCTAGTGGTTTGGCCCCGCCGGCCGGGGGGCGATATGGCTACACCTTC
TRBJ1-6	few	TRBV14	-	CASRGQGTSPLHF	TGTGCCAGCAGGGGTCAGGGAACTTCACCCCTCCACTTT
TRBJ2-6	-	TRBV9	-	CASSPPQGGANVLTF	TGTGCCAGCAGCCCGCCGCAGGGTGGGGCCAACGTCCTGACTTTC
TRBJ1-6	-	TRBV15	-	CATSSGTAHNSPLHF	TGTGCCACCAGCTCCGGGACTGCCCATAATTCACCCCTCCACTTT
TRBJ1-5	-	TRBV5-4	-	CASSLAGGNQPQHF	TGTGCCAGCAGCTTGGCCGGGGGCAATCAGCCCCAGCATTTT
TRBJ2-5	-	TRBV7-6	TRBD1	CASRQDRVFRQETQYF	TGTGCCAGCAGACAAGACAGGGTGTTCCGCCAAGAGACCCAGTACTTC
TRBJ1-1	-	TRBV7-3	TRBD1	CASSLWTGNTEAFF	TGTGCCAGCAGCTTATGGACAGGGAACACTGAAGCTTTCTTT
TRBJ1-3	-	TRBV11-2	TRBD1	CASSLEGQGAGNTIYF	TGTGCCAGCAGCTTAGAGGGACAGGGTGCTGGAAACACCATATATTTT
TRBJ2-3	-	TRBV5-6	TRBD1	CASSWGQGSTDTQYF	TGTGCCAGCAGCTGGGGACAGGGGAGCACAGATACGCAGTATTTT
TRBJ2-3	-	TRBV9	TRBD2	CASSLRSGEGSDTQYF	TGTGCCAGCAGCCTCCGCAGCGGGGAGGGGTCAGATACGCAGTATTTT
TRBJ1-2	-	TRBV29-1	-	CSAPGGDGYTF	TGCAGCGCCCCCGGGGGGGATGGCTACACCTTC
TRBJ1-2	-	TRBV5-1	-	CASSLAIGYGYTF	TGCGCCAGCAGCTTGGCCATCGGTTATGGCTACACCTTC
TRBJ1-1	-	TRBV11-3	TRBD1	CASSSGQARGEAFF	TGTGCCAGCAGTTCCGGACAGGCTCGGGGTGAAGCTTTCTTT
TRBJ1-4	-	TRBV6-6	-	CASSYPEQGGSEKLFF	TGTGCCAGCAGTTACCCCGAGCAGGGAGGGAGTGAAAAACTGTTTTTT